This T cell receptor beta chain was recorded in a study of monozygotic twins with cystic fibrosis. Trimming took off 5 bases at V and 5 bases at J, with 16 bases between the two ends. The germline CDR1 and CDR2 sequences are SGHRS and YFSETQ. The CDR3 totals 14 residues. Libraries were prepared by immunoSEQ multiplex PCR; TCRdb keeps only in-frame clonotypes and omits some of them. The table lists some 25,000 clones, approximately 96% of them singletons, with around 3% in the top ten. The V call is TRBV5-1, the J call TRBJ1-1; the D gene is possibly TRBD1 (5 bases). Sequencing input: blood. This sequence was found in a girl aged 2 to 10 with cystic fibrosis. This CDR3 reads CASSGGEGRTEAFF. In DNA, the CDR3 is TGCGCCAGCAGTGGCGGTGAGGGGCGGACTGAAGCTTTCTTT.